The rows below give T cell receptor beta chains drawn from one sample of a study of radiotherapy plus CTLA-4 blockade in lung cancer. Some clones are missing from TCRdb's copy, which holds only in-frame ones; the method was immunoSEQ multiplex PCR. The sample yields more than 25,000 clones, roughly four fifths seen once. The sequencing used peripheral blood, collected from a patient treated with radiotherapy plus ipilimumab. The receptors were gathered from a human donor with non-small cell lung cancer who had stable disease on radiotherapy plus ipilimumab. CDR3s include the opening cysteine and the closing phenylalanine or tryptophan. The order of the fields is D gene, V gene, clone size, J gene, CDR3 protein, CDR3 DNA. D genes are given only for firm matches. Rows give clone size only sometimes, using once, few, many, or a class for an expanded clone.

>.|TRBV10-2|once|TRBJ1-2
CASSALRSGADTF
TGCGCCAGCAGTGCTCTGAGAAGTGGGGCTGACACCTTC
>.|TRBV4-1|.|TRBJ1-2
CASSQEETSNYGYTF
TGCGCCAGCAGCCAAGAGGAGACGTCGAACTATGGCTACACCTTC
>TRBD2|TRBV2|.|TRBJ2-1
CASSLAGVEQFF
TGTGCCAGCAGCCTAGCGGGGGTTGAGCAGTTCTTC
>.|TRBV7-2|.|TRBJ2-2
CASSSTPGELFF
TGTGCCAGCAGCTCGACCCCCGGGGAGCTGTTTTTT
>TRBD1|TRBV7-9|.|TRBJ1-1
CASSREQGKAFF
TGTGCCAGCAGCCGAGAACAGGGGAAAGCTTTCTTT
>.|TRBV5-8|.|TRBJ1-1
CATRGGLAVAFF
TGTGCCACCCGCGGGGGCCTCGCGGTAGCTTTCTTT
>.|TRBV5-4|.|TRBJ1-1
CASSALGQPNTEAFF
TGTGCCAGCAGCGCTCTCGGACAGCCGAACACTGAAGCTTTCTTT
>.|TRBV7-6|.|TRBJ1-1
CASSLESASPAFF
TGTGCCAGCAGCTTAGAGAGCGCCAGTCCGGCTTTCTTT
>.|TRBV25-1|.|TRBJ2-3
CATTAGPGLPTSTDTQYF
TGTGCCACCACAGCAGGGCCGGGCCTCCCGACTAGCACAGATACGCAGTATTTT
>.|TRBV6-5|.|TRBJ2-7
CASSRNSYEQYF
TGTGCCAGCAGTAGGAACTCCTACGAGCAGTACTTC
>.|TRBV19|.|TRBJ1-2
CASSPLGINYGYTF
TGTGCCAGTAGCCCGCTGGGGATTAACTATGGCTACACCTTC
>.|TRBV7-2|.|TRBJ2-5
CASSSAGTLETQYF
TGTGCCAGCAGCTCAGCCGGGACTTTAGAGACCCAGTACTTC
>.|TRBV9|.|TRBJ2-1
CASSSPKFPGEQFF
TGTGCCAGCAGCTCTCCCAAATTCCCTGGTGAGCAGTTCTTC
>.|TRBV5-4|.|TRBJ2-3
CASSLRRGANTDTQYF
TGTGCCAGCAGCTTGAGACGGGGGGCTAACACAGATACGCAGTATTTT
>.|TRBV10-3|once|TRBJ1-6
CAISESKSSPLHF
TGTGCCATCAGTGAGTCGAAAAGCTCACCCCTCCACTTT
>.|TRBV25-1|.|TRBJ2-7
CASSLTGTYEQYF
TGTGCCAGCAGTTTAACAGGGACCTACGAGCAGTACTTC
>.|TRBV29-1|.|TRBJ1-1
CSVRGNSGTEAFF
TGCAGCGTCCGAGGGAATTCGGGAACTGAAGCTTTCTTT
>.|TRBV9|.|TRBJ2-3
CASGRGDGTDTQYF
TGTGCCAGCGGTCGCGGGGACGGGACAGATACGCAGTATTTT
>TRBD1|TRBV7-9|.|TRBJ1-6
CASSLSGQGNSPLHF
TGTGCCAGCAGCTTATCGGGACAGGGAAACTCACCCCTCCACTTT
>TRBD2|TRBV9|.|TRBJ2-1
CASSVVGLAREQFF
TGTGCCAGCAGCGTTGTGGGACTAGCGCGTGAGCAGTTCTTC
>.|TRBV27|.|TRBJ2-4
CASSSLVAKNIQYF
TGTGCCAGCAGTTCCTTGGTAGCCAAAAACATTCAGTACTTC
>TRBD1|TRBV6-1|.|TRBJ2-7
CASSPGQVNYEQYF
TGTGCCAGCAGTCCTGGACAGGTGAACTACGAGCAGTACTTC
>.|TRBV5-4|.|TRBJ1-6
CASSLEGGDSPLHF
TGTGCCAGCAGCTTGGAAGGGGGGGATTCACCCCTCCACTTT
>.|TRBV4-1|.|TRBJ2-2
CASSQDHPANTGELFF
TGCGCCAGCAGCCAAGATCATCCAGCGAACACCGGGGAGCTGTTTTTT
>.|TRBV15|.|TRBJ2-3
CATSRDKRTDTQYF
TGTGCCACCAGCAGAGATAAACGGACAGATACGCAGTATTTT
>.|TRBV5-8|.|TRBJ1-3
CASGRTRRASGNTIYF
TGTGCCAGCGGGCGGACCAGAAGGGCTTCTGGAAACACCATATATTTT
>.|TRBV11-3|.|TRBJ2-1
CASSLNGFRGNEQFF
TGTGCCAGCAGCTTGAATGGCTTTCGGGGAAATGAGCAGTTCTTC
>.|TRBV7-8|.|TRBJ1-3
CASSLKAGNTIYF
TGTGCCAGCAGCCTTAAGGCTGGAAACACCATATATTTT
>.|TRBV29-1|.|TRBJ1-2
CSVELASRHGYTF
TGCAGCGTTGAGCTCGCCAGTCGTCATGGCTACACCTTC
>TRBD1|TRBV6-5|few|TRBJ2-7
CASSSTGGGYEQYF
TGTGCCAGCAGTTCCACAGGGGGTGGGTACGAGCAGTACTTC
>.|TRBV6-1|.|TRBJ1-3
CASSDSLDSGNTIYF
TGTGCCAGCAGTGATTCATTGGACTCTGGAAACACCATATATTTT
>.|TRBV4-3|.|TRBJ1-1
CASSHPDGGANTEAFF
TGCGCCAGCAGCCACCCCGACGGGGGTGCGAACACTGAAGCTTTCTTT
>.|TRBV6-5|.|TRBJ1-4
CASNWVQTNEKLFF
TGTGCCAGCAACTGGGTTCAAACTAATGAAAAACTGTTTTTT